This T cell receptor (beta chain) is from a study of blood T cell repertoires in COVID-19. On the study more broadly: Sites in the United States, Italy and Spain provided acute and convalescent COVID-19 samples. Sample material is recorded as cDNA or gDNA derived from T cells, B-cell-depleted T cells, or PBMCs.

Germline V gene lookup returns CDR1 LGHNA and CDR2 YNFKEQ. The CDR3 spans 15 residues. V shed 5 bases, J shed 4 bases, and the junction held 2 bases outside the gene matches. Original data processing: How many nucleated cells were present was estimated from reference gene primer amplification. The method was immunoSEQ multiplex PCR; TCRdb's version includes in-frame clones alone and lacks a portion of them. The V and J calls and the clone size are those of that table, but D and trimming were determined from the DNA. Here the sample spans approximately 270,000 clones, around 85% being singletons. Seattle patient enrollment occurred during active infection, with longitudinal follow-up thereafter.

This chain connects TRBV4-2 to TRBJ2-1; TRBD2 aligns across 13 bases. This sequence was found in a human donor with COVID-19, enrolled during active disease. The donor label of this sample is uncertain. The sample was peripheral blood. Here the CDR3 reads CASSLTSGGYNEQFF. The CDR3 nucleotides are TGTGCCAGCAGCTTGACTAGCGGGGGGTACAATGAGCAGTTCTTC.